This T cell receptor beta chain is drawn from a study of blood T cell repertoires in COVID-19. Study-level information: The United States, Italy and Spain provided the acute and convalescent COVID-19 samples. PBMCs, B-cell-depleted T cells, or T cells were the source of the cDNA or gDNA that made up the material.

The CDR3 covers 14 residues. V was pared by 2 bases and J by 1 base, with 5 bases between. Germline V gene sequence: CDR1 SGHVS, CDR2 FQNEAQ. The data were produced by immunoSEQ multiplex PCR, yet TCRdb's version contains in-frame clones alone and is incomplete. The table includes 100,000 to 150,000 clones, approximately 84% detected once. V is TRBV7-8 and J is TRBJ2-2, with D unresolved. This receptor was taken from a woman over 75 with acute or convalescent COVID-19. The sample comprised peripheral blood. Here the CDR3 reads CASSLLGNTGELFF. The CDR3 coding sequence is TGTGCCAGCAGCTTACTAGGGAACACCGGGGAGCTGTTTTTT.